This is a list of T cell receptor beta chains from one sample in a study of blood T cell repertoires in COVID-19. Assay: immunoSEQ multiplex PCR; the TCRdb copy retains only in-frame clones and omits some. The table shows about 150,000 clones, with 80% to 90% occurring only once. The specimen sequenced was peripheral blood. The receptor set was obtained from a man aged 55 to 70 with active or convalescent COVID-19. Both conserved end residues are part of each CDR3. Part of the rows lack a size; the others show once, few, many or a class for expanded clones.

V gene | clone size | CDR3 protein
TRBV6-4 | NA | CASSAASGSTDTQYF
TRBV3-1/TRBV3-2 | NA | CASSFRDRAQSPWNSPLHF
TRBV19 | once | CASSIGGQLKAFF
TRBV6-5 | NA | CASSYSMLAGAYEQYF
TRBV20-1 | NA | CSAVIQETQYF
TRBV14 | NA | CASSQDEVYGYTF
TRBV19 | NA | CASSDRPNQPQHF
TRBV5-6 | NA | CASSLRSRFTGELFF
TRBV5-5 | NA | CASSHRTSGIGTDTQYF
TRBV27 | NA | CASSPTGANTEETQYF
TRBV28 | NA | CASRGQGSRNTEAFF
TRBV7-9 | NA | CASSLVQGDTGELFF
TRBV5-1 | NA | CASSRQGYEQYF
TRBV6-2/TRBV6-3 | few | CASSYSTFRGSEQFF
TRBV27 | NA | CASSTRARDTQYF
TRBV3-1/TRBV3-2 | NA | CASSQHTSGAGNEQYF
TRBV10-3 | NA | CAISGLAGAGNEQFF
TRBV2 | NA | CASTSRQIDDEQFF
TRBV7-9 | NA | CASRADVGGYGYTF
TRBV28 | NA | CASSLSTGRRYGYTF
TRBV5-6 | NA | CASSLNSLYEQYF
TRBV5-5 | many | CASSPGQVGEKLFF
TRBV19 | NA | CASSPLAGGDYEQYF
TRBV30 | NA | CAWSVTGGRRGEQFF